A single sample gave rise to the 2 T cell receptor beta chains below, sequenced in a study of T cell responses to AZD1222 COVID-19 vaccine. Profiled with immunoSEQ multiplex PCR; TCRdb holds only in-frame clones, not every one. In the table there are about 170,000 clones, approximately 88% of which are singletons. Sequencing used peripheral blood, obtained 28 days after the second AZD1222 dose. These receptor sequences come from an adult who received the AZD1222 COVID-19 vaccine.

This clone was observed a handful of times. J is TRBJ1-2 and V is TRBV16, with D unresolved. V dropped 3 bases and J dropped 4 bases, with 12 bases sitting between them. This CDR3 is 14 amino acids long. Germline CDR1 KGHSY, CDR2 FQNENV. CDR3: CASSQLTATYGYTF. The CDR3 DNA follows: TGTGCCAGCAGCCAGCTGACGGCCACCTATGGCTACACCTTC.

V gene TRBV10-1 combines with J gene TRBJ1-4; D is unclear. Germline assignment: CDR1 WNHNN and CDR2 SYGVQD (reference sequence). The V end lost 4 bases, the J end lost 8 bases, and 11 bases lay between the germline ends. The CDR3 contains 13 residues. The CDR3, as DNA: TGCGCCAGCAGTGGAACAGTCGGAGAAAAACTGTTTTTT. Translation gives CASSGTVGEKLFF.